The entry that follows covers one T cell receptor beta chain sequence. Its antigen remains unidentified. Peripheral blood came from all dose cohorts at three timepoints. The CDR3 contains 15 residues. Per germline, CDR1 SGDLS and CDR2 YYNGEE. Trimming shortened V by 1 base and J by 0 bases, and 7 bases separated the two germline ends. TCRdb's table, derived via immunoSEQ multiplex PCR, lists solely in-frame clones and lacks some. The sample records about 68,000 clones, roughly 85% being singletons. The data derive from a study of OX40 agonist ivuxolimab in advanced cancers. Whole-study context: The dose of intravenous ivuxolimab that patients received every 2 weeks ranged from 0.01 to 10 mg/kg. Study outcomes and limitations: Clones of CD4+ and CD8+ blood T cells grew by week 6 at doses of 0.1 to 3.0 mg/kg. CD8+ T cells were the subset that, on average, had more expanded clones than CD4+.

The V and J genes are TRBV9 and TRBJ2-2; D is possibly TRBD1 (5 bases). This TCR derives from an adult with an advanced solid tumor such as melanoma, head and neck, liver or kidney cancer. The material sequenced was CD4+ or CD8+ T cells sorted from blood, taken in a trial of the OX40 agonist ivuxolimab. CDR3 loop: CASSVQGSNTGELFF. DNA for the CDR3: TGTGCCAGCAGCGTACAGGGATCGAACACCGGGGAGCTGTTTTTT.